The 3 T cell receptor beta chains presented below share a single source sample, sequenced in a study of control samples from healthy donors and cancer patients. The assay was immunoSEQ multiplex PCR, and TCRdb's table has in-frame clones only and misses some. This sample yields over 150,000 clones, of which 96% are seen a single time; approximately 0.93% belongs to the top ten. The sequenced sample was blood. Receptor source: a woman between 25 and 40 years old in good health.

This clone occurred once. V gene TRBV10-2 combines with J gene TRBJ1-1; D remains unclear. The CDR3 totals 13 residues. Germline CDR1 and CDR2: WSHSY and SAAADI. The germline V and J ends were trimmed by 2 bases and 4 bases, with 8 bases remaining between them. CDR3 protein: CASSEGLGTEAFF. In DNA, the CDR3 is TGCGCCAGCAGTGAGGGGCTGGGCACTGAAGCTTTCTTT.

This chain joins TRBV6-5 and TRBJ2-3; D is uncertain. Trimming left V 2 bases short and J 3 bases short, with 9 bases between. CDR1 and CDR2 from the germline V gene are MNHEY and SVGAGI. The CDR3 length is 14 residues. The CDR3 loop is CASSYLKGTDTQYF. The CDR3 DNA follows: TGTGCCAGCAGTTACCTTAAGGGAACAGATACGCAGTATTTT.

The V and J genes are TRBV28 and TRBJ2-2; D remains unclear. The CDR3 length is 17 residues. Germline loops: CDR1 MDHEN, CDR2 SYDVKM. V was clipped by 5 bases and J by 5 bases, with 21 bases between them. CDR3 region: CASSLSMVLGRTGELFF. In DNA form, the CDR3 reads TGTGCCAGCAGTCTCAGCATGGTGCTAGGTCGGACCGGGGAGCTGTTTTTT.